One and the same sample provided the 21 T cell receptor beta chains below, sequenced in a study of blood T cell repertoires in COVID-19 (dated by TCRdb to between 2020 and 2021). Receptors were amplified or captured by the immunoSEQ multiplex PCR assay. As stored in TCRdb, this immuneACCESS dataset retains in-frame rearrangements with V and J assigned. A fraction of the clones does not appear; measured against another copy, unresolved V genes explain less than half of the discrepancy, and the remainder lacks a known reason. This sample lists more than 300,000 clones; approximately 90% were detected once. The ten top clones hold about 4.2% of the sample. The specimen sequenced was PBMCs or T cells enriched from blood (not recorded which). These receptors were collected from a man aged 25-45 years who had recovered from COVID-19.

The CDR3 DNA reads as TGCGCCAGCAGCCAGGGGGACTTACAAGAGACCCAGTACTTC. This translates into CASSQGDLQETQYF. The chain combines TRBV4-1 with TRBJ2-5, with a tentative D call TRBD2 (6 bases). The CDR3 runs to 14 residues. V dropped 3 bases and J dropped 2 bases, with 10 bases sitting between them. CDR1 and CDR2 (germline): MGHRA, YSYEKL.

The chain uses TRBV5-5 and TRBJ2-5, with D perhaps TRBD2 (7 bases). Germline V gives CDR1 SGHKS, CDR2 YYEKEE (reference sequence). This CDR3 is built from 15 residues. V was clipped by 9 bases and J by 4 bases, with 22 bases between them. CDR3 loop: CATLGGAGYPETQYF. DNA for the CDR3: TGTGCCACCCTGGGGGGGGCGGGTTACCCAGAGACCCAGTACTTC.

The genes are TRBV24-1 and TRBJ2-7; TRBD1 agrees at 9 bases. The CDR3 loop spans 16 amino acids. From germline, CDR1 is KGHDR and CDR2 SFDVKD. Trimming at V came to 4 bases and at J to 4 bases, leaving 10 bases not matched to a gene. The CDR3 region has the DNA TGTGCCACCAGTGACCCCACCGGGACAGGGAGGTACGAGCAGTACTTC. Amino acid sequence: CATSDPTGTGRYEQYF.

The chain combines TRBV7-2 with TRBJ2-7; 9 bases fit TRBD1. This CDR3 region has 14 residues. Germline trimming cut 4 bases from V and 9 bases from J; bases unmatched to any gene: 10. CDR1 and CDR2 from the germline V gene are SGHTA and FQGNSA. CDR3 nucleotide sequence: TGTGCCAGCAGCTACCGGGACAGGGCCATAGGGCAGTACTTC. This gives the protein CASSYRDRAIGQYF.

This clone appeared once. The chain uses TRBV25-1 and TRBJ1-1, with a tentative D call TRBD1 (5 bases). V was trimmed by 6 bases and J by 4 bases, leaving 18 bases between them. Per germline, CDR1 MGHDK and CDR2 SYGVNS. CDR3 size: 15 residues. As DNA, the CDR3 is TGTGCCAGCAGGGACGGACCCGGAGGGGTCACTGAAGCTTTCTTT. Its translation: CASRDGPGGVTEAFF.

The V call is TRBV7-2, the J call TRBJ2-2; TRBD1 agrees at 8 bases. The V and J ends lost 4 bases and 3 bases, in that order; junction bases with no gene match: 13. The CDR3 has 18 amino acids. Germline loops: CDR1 SGHTA, CDR2 FQGNSA. CDR3 coding DNA: TGTGCCAGCAGCTCCAGGGGGCCCTTCGTCTTCGACACCGGGGAGCTGTTTTTT. Translation gives CASSSRGPFVFDTGELFF.

The CDR3 coding sequence is TGTGCCAGCAGCAAAATTCGGCCTGCGGACAGGGAAGGTTTTTTATTGCCCCAGCATTTT. Its protein is CASSKIRPADREGFLLPQHF. The chain recombines TRBV6-6 with TRBJ1-5, with 8 nucleotides matching TRBD1. J gave up 9 bases and V 6 bases, and 28 bases lay outside the gene matches. The CDR3 is made up of 20 amino acids. Germline V gene data show CDR1 as MNHNY and CDR2 as SVGAGI (reference sequence).

The J gene is TRBJ1-3, the V gene TRBV18; D gene uncertain. This CDR3 region has 15 residues. Germline CDR1 and CDR2: KGHSH and LQKENI. The V end was cut by 5 bases, the J end by 0 bases, with 11 bases between. The CDR3 reads CASSADRVSGNTIYF. CDR3 bases: TGTGCCAGCTCAGCCGACCGGGTCTCTGGAAACACCATATATTTT.

J is TRBJ2-2 and V is TRBV10-2; D gene unclear. In germline, CDR1 is WSHSY, CDR2 SAAADI. CDR3 length: 14 residues. V was pared by 8 bases and J by 4 bases, with 14 bases between. The CDR3 nucleotides are TGCGCCAGCGTGAGGTTCGGCGGCACCGGGGAGCTGTTTTTT. Protein: CASVRFGGTGELFF.

Only one count was recorded for this clone. The CDR3 DNA is TGTGCCAGCAGCGCGGACAGGAGATATGATCCGAGGTACAATGAGCAGTTCTTC. As protein: CASSADRRYDPRYNEQFF. The chain links TRBV9 to TRBJ2-1, with TRBD1 matching over 7 bases. CDR3 length: 18 amino acids. Germline CDR1 SGDLS, CDR2 YYNGEE. The ends lost 3 bases at V and 4 bases at J; junction bases unmatched: 16.

The J gene is TRBJ2-2, the V gene TRBV18; a weak D match, TRBD2 (5 bases). Trimming took off 3 bases at V and 6 bases at J, with 14 bases between the two ends. Germline values: CDR1 KGHSH, CDR2 LQKENI. This CDR3 is built from 15 residues. The DNA of the CDR3 is TGTGCCAGCTCACCGTTAGCGATTAGCGCCGGGGAGCTGTTTTTT. Translated: CASSPLAISAGELFF.

This chain connects TRBV19 to TRBJ1-4, with D possibly matching TRBD1 (6 bases). The CDR3 runs to 14 residues. V was clipped by 4 bases and J by 8 bases, with 14 bases between them. The V gene's germline CDR1 is LNHDA and CDR2 SQIVND (reference sequence). The CDR3 DNA reads as TGTGCCAGTAGTACACAGGGTCCGGGAGAAAAACTGTTTTTT. Translation: CASSTQGPGEKLFF. Looking up the rest from reference TRBV19 and TRBJ1-4 gives the full variable domain: DGGITQSPKYLFRKEGQNVTLSCEQNLNHDAMYWYRQDPGQGLRLIYYSQIVNDFQKGDIAEGYSVSREKKESFPLTVTSAQKNPTAFYLCASSTQGPGEKLFFGSGTQLSVL.

The chain joins TRBV19 to TRBJ1-1, with TRBD1 matching over 7 bases. CDR1 LNHDA and CDR2 SQIVND come from the germline V gene (reference sequence). CDR3 length equals 15 residues. J lost 6 bases, V lost 1 base, and 8 bases had no gene match. The CDR3 loop reads CASSIVAGGKAEAFF. Here the CDR3 DNA reads TGTGCCAGTAGTATAGTGGCAGGGGGTAAGGCTGAAGCTTTCTTT. Together with reference TRBV19 and TRBJ1-1, the CDR3 gives the full variable domain: DGGITQSPKYLFRKEGQNVTLSCEQNLNHDAMYWYRQDPGQGLRLIYYSQIVNDFQKGDIAEGYSVSREKKESFPLTVTSAQKNPTAFYLCASSIVAGGKAEAFFGQGTRLTVV.

In this sample, this clone turned up once. V gene TRBV15 combines with J gene TRBJ1-2; perhaps TRBD1 as D (5 bases). The V end was cut by 1 base, the J end by 3 bases, with 15 bases between. This CDR3 has 16 residues. The germline V gene encodes CDR1 LNHNV and CDR2 YYDKDF (reference sequence). Written as DNA, the CDR3 is TGTGCCACCAGCAGAGTACCGGGGGGTCCGGACTATGGCTACACCTTC. Residues: CATSRVPGGPDYGYTF.

Here the CDR3 reads CASSLVREKETQYF. The CDR3 nucleotides read TGTGCCAGCAGCTTAGTCAGGGAAAAAGAGACCCAGTACTTC. The chain uses TRBV13 and TRBJ2-5, with a possible D match to TRBD1 (5 bases). Germline CDR1 is PRHDT and CDR2 is FYEKMQ (reference sequence). Trimming cost V 1 base and J 3 bases, with 9 bases left between them. This CDR3 has 14 residues.

This chain uses TRBV15 with TRBJ2-7; 7 bases align to TRBD1. J was trimmed by 6 bases and V by 1 base; bases with no gene match: 9. The CDR3 spans 15 residues. Germline CDR1 and CDR2: LNHNV and YYDKDF (reference sequence). CDR3 sequence reads: CATSRGGQRMGEQYF. CDR3 coding DNA: TGTGCCACCAGCAGAGGGGGACAGAGGATGGGCGAGCAGTACTTC.

About this clone itself: At one end, the junction sequence differs from germline, possibly due to a read error. The V call is TRBV10-3, the J call TRBJ1-1; D possibly corresponds to TRBD1 (6 bases). The CDR3 is made up of 14 amino acids. CDR1 and CDR2 from the germline V gene are ENHRY and SYGVKD. As DNA, the CDR3 is TGTGCCAGCAGTACCCTACAGGGGAACACTGAAGCTTTCTTT. Its translation is CASSTLQGNTEAFF.

The chain joins TRBV5-1 to TRBJ2-5; D possibly corresponds to TRBD2 (7 bases). V lost 0 bases, J lost 4 bases, and 16 bases lay in between. The germline gives CDR1 SGHRS, CDR2 YFSETQ. The CDR3 is made up of 16 amino acids. CDR3 residues: CASSLVRGGGLETQYF. For the CDR3, the DNA is TGCGCCAGCAGCTTGGTGCGGGGAGGGGGTCTAGAGACCCAGTACTTC.

In DNA, the CDR3 is TGCGCCAGCAGCGGGGATACCTACGAGCAGTACTTC. Translated: CASSGDTYEQYF. The genes are TRBV10-2 and TRBJ2-7; weak D call: TRBD2 (5 bases). Germline V CDR1 and CDR2: WSHSY, SAAADI. Trimming cost V 6 bases and J 2 bases, with 8 bases left between them. The CDR3 has 12 amino acids.

The sample holds one count of this clone. The rearrangement links TRBV6-5 to TRBJ2-2; perhaps TRBD1 as D (6 bases). Germline assignment: CDR1 MNHEY and CDR2 SVGAGI. V dropped 4 bases and J dropped 4 bases, with 13 bases sitting between them. The CDR3 runs to 15 residues. The CDR3 region has the DNA TGTGCCAGCAGTTCACCTACAGGGACCACCGGGGAGCTGTTTTTT. It encodes CASSSPTGTTGELFF.

This clone has only a few counts. This sequence joins TRBV11-1 and TRBJ2-7; 9 bases align to TRBD2. The CDR3 is made up of 14 amino acids. CDR1 is SGHAT and CDR2 is FQDESV in the germline V gene (reference sequence). Trimming cost V 5 bases and J 2 bases; bases outside gene matches: 4. CDR3 protein: CASSPGTSPYEQYF. CDR3 bases: TGTGCCAGCAGCCCCGGGACTAGCCCCTACGAGCAGTACTTC. The full variable domain, rest sourced from reference TRBV11-1 and TRBJ2-7, is EAEVAQSPRYKITEKSQAVAFWCDPISGHATLYWYRQILGQGPELLVQFQDESVVDDSQLPKDRFSAERLKGVDSTLKIQPAELGDSAMYLCASSPGTSPYEQYFGPGTRLTVT.